Sequencing of this T cell receptor beta chain was carried out in a study of blood T cell repertoires in COVID-19. The CDR3 consists of 16 residues. Trimming took 7 bases from V and 4 from J, leaving 22 bases between them. CDR1 is MNHEY, CDR2 SVGEGT, per germline. Assay used: immunoSEQ multiplex PCR; TCRdb lists only in-frame clones, some missing. The profile shows about 210,000 clones, approximately 86% of them singletons. The sequencing sample was made of peripheral blood. This rearrangement joins TRBV6-2 or TRBV6-3 to TRBJ1-2, with D perhaps matching TRBD1 (5 bases). The clonotype originates from a man aged 55 to 69 with acute or convalescent COVID-19. The CDR3 DNA is TGTGCCAGCACCCCAGGGCGGCGCCAGGGCCTCTATGGCTACACCTTC. Its protein product is CASTPGRRQGLYGYTF.